This is a list of T cell receptor beta chains from one sample in a study of T-cell memory formation after mild COVID-19. TCRdb reprocessed the 5' RACE reads via MiXCR and lists one record per CDR3 protein. The sample consists of hundreds of thousands of distinct CDR3 sequences, 16% of them appearing once. Sequenced sample: PBMCs or a T cell subset sorted from them (not recorded which). The receptor source for this set is a man between 18 and 29 years old who had mild COVID-19 (a few samples of this study predate the infection). Cell type and time point are not known. Each CDR3 is given with its conserved first and last residue. D genes are given only for firm matches. Size is stated for part of the rows, as once, few or many counts, or as a class when the clone is expanded.

CDR3: CASSLQGLAPGELFF
DNA: TGCGCCAGCAGCTTGCAAGGACTAGCGCCCGGGGAGCTGTTTTTT
D: TRBD2
size: few
V: TRBV5-1
J: TRBJ2-2

CDR3: CASSRDSGDYEQYF
DNA: TGCGCCAGCAGTCGGGACTCAGGGGACTACGAGCAGTACTTC
D: -
size: few
V: TRBV5-1
J: TRBJ2-7

CDR3: CSALPPQAWGDSLQPQHF
DNA: TGCAGTGCACTGCCCCCACAGGCGTGGGGGGATTCACTTCAGCCCCAGCATTTT
D: -
size: -
V: TRBV20-1
J: TRBJ1-5

CDR3: CASSPMDRGQPQHF
DNA: TGCGCCAGCAGCCCGATGGACAGGGGTCAGCCCCAGCATTTT
D: TRBD1
size: few
V: TRBV5-1
J: TRBJ1-5

CDR3: CASSSVREVTDTQYF
DNA: TGTGCCAGCAGTTCCGTCAGGGAGGTAACAGATACGCAGTATTTT
D: -
size: few
V: TRBV28
J: TRBJ2-3

CDR3: CASSSTSGYTQYF
DNA: TGTGCCAGCAGCTCGACGTCGGGCTATACGCAGTATTTT
D: -
size: many
V: TRBV7-6
J: TRBJ2-3

CDR3: CSARAPDWENTEAFF
DNA: TGCAGTGCTAGAGCCCCCGACTGGGAGAACACTGAAGCTTTCTTT
D: -
size: -
V: TRBV20-1
J: TRBJ1-1

CDR3: CASSPGVGVSTQYF
DNA: TGTGCCAGCAGCCCTGGTGTGGGGGTATCTACGCAGTATTTT
D: -
size: -
V: TRBV6-2/TRBV6-3
J: TRBJ2-3

CDR3: CASRSRDRGTSYGYTF
DNA: TGTGCCAGCAGATCCCGGGACAGGGGCACCTCCTATGGCTACACCTTC
D: TRBD1
size: few
V: TRBV12-3/TRBV12-4
J: TRBJ1-2

CDR3: CATSAGIGGFRNSPLHF
DNA: TGTGCCACCAGCGCGGGAATAGGGGGTTTCAGGAATTCACCCCTCCACTTT
D: -
size: few
V: TRBV15
J: TRBJ1-6

CDR3: CAGRQDYTGELFF
DNA: TGTGCCGGACGACAGGATTACACCGGGGAGCTGTTTTTT
D: -
size: -
V: TRBV10-3
J: TRBJ2-2

CDR3: CASSGRGGSYGYTF
DNA: TGTGCCAGCAGTGGTCGGGGGGGATCCTATGGCTACACCTTC
D: -
size: few
V: TRBV7-9
J: TRBJ1-2

CDR3: CASSPRTEVSNQPQHF
DNA: TGTGCCAGCAGCCCAAGGACAGAAGTTAGCAATCAGCCCCAGCATTTT
D: -
size: -
V: TRBV7-8
J: TRBJ1-5

CDR3: CASSRGGGDSYNEQFF
DNA: TGTGCCAGCAGCCGAGGCGGGGGGGACTCCTACAATGAGCAGTTCTTC
D: TRBD2
size: few
V: TRBV13
J: TRBJ2-1

CDR3: CASRPPGTARNIQYF
DNA: TGTGCCAGCAGACCCCCTGGGACAGCTCGAAACATTCAGTACTTC
D: TRBD1
size: few
V: TRBV11-2
J: TRBJ2-4

CDR3: CSVQTAAGVKETQYF
DNA: TGCAGCGTCCAGACCGCGGCGGGGGTTAAAGAGACCCAGTACTTC
D: TRBD2
size: -
V: TRBV29-1
J: TRBJ2-5

CDR3: CASSQGSWRGRNYGYTF
DNA: TGCGCCAGCAGCCAAGGAAGTTGGAGGGGTCGTAACTATGGCTACACCTTC
D: -
size: few
V: TRBV4-3
J: TRBJ1-2

CDR3: CASSSIFSTGNSPLHF
DNA: TGTGCCAGCAGCTCAATTTTTTCGACAGGAAATTCACCCCTCCACTTT
D: -
size: -
V: TRBV7-2
J: TRBJ1-6

CDR3: CASSKKQRMTGNTIYF
DNA: TGTGCCAGCAGTAAGAAACAGCGGATGACTGGAAACACCATATATTTT
D: -
size: -
V: TRBV6-1
J: TRBJ1-3

CDR3: CASRGEGTASYEQYF
DNA: TGTGCCAGCAGGGGGGAGGGGACAGCCTCCTACGAGCAGTACTTC
D: -
size: few
V: TRBV2
J: TRBJ2-7

CDR3: CASSELGSYGYTF
DNA: TGTGCCAGCAGTGAACTGGGGTCCTATGGCTACACCTTC
D: -
size: few
V: TRBV6-1
J: TRBJ1-2

CDR3: CASSQIAGRTDTQYF
DNA: TGTGCCAGCAGCCAGATAGCGGGGCGCACAGATACGCAGTATTTT
D: TRBD2
size: -
V: TRBV4-2
J: TRBJ2-3

CDR3: CSGLYEGTEAFF
DNA: TGCAGCGGATTATATGAGGGCACTGAAGCTTTCTTT
D: -
size: -
V: TRBV29-1
J: TRBJ1-1

CDR3: CASSSSRGGNQPQHF
DNA: TGTGCCAGCAGCTCCAGCAGGGGTGGCAATCAGCCCCAGCATTTT
D: -
size: many
V: TRBV7-2
J: TRBJ1-5

CDR3: CASSSPSGAFRSQHF
DNA: TGTGCCAGCAGTTCCCCCTCGGGGGCTTTTCGATCCCAGCATTTT
D: -
size: -
V: TRBV28
J: TRBJ1-5

CDR3: CASSPVATNEKLFF
DNA: TGTGCCAGCTCACCAGTTGCAACTAATGAAAAACTGTTTTTT
D: -
size: many
V: TRBV18
J: TRBJ1-4

CDR3: CASSLQSGGAPDTQYF
DNA: TGTGCCAGCAGCTTGCAGAGCGGGGGGGCCCCAGATACGCAGTATTTT
D: TRBD2
size: few
V: TRBV5-4
J: TRBJ2-3

CDR3: CASSFIGRGLAHLRETQYF
DNA: TGTGCCAGCAGTTTTATTGGTCGGGGGCTAGCGCATCTCCGAGAGACCCAGTACTTC
D: -
size: -
V: TRBV12-3/TRBV12-4
J: TRBJ2-5

CDR3: CASSQDLVEAFF
DNA: TGTGCCAGCAGCCAAGATCTGGTTGAAGCTTTCTTT
D: -
size: few
V: TRBV3-2
J: TRBJ1-1

CDR3: CSARGQGITGELFF
DNA: TGCAGTGCTAGAGGACAGGGCATAACCGGGGAGCTGTTTTTT
D: TRBD1
size: few
V: TRBV20-1
J: TRBJ2-2

CDR3: CASSLYGGGDTEAFF
DNA: TGTGCCAGCAGCTTGTATGGGGGAGGGGACACTGAAGCTTTCTTT
D: -
size: few
V: TRBV5-5
J: TRBJ1-1

CDR3: CASSAGGSNQPQHF
DNA: TGTGCCAGCAGTGCAGGGGGTAGCAATCAGCCCCAGCATTTT
D: TRBD1
size: few
V: TRBV28
J: TRBJ1-5

CDR3: CSAPILAGHRPETQYF
DNA: TGCAGTGCTCCTATACTAGCGGGGCACCGCCCGGAGACCCAGTACTTC
D: TRBD2
size: many
V: TRBV20-1
J: TRBJ2-5

CDR3: CASSWGLDGYEQYF
DNA: TGCGCCAGCAGCTGGGGGTTGGACGGCTACGAGCAGTACTTC
D: -
size: many
V: TRBV5-1
J: TRBJ2-7

CDR3: CASSYRTGTGGINQPQHF
DNA: TGTGCCAGCAGTTACCGTACCGGGACAGGGGGCATCAATCAGCCCCAGCATTTT
D: TRBD1
size: few
V: TRBV6-2/TRBV6-3
J: TRBJ1-5